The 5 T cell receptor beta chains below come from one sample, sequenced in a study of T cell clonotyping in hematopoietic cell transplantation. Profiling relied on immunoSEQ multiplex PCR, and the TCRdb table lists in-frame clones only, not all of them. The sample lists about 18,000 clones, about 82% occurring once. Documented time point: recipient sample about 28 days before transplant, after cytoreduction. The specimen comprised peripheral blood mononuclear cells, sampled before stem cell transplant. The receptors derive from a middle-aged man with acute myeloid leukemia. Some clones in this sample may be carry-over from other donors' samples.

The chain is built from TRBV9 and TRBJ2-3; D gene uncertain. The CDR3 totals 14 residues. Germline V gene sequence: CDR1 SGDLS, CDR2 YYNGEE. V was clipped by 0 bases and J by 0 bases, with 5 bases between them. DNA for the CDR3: TGTGCCAGCAGCGTAGACTACAGCACAGATACGCAGTATTTT. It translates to CASSVDYSTDTQYF. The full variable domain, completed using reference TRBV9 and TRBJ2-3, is DSGVTQTPKHLITATGQRVTLRCSPRSGDLSVYWYQQSLDQGLQFLIQYYNGEERAKGNILERFSAQQFPDLHSELNLSSLELGDSALYFCASSVDYSTDTQYFGPGTRLTVL.

CDR3 sequence reads: CASSTQDTINEKLFF. For the CDR3, the DNA is TGTGCCAGCAGCACACAGGACACTATTAATGAAAAACTGTTTTTT. This rearrangement joins TRBV9 to TRBJ1-4; the D gene is possibly TRBD1 (5 bases). The CDR3 spans 15 residues. Germline CDR1 and CDR2: SGDLS and YYNGEE. V shed 4 bases and J shed 4 bases, with 14 bases lying between them.

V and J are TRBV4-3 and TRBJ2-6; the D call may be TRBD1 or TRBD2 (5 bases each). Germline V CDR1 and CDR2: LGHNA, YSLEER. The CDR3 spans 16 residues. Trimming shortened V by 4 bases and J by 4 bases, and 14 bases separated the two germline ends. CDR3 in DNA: TGCGCCAGCAGCCGATACTGGGGGACGGGGGCCAACGTCCTGACTTTC. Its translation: CASSRYWGTGANVLTF.

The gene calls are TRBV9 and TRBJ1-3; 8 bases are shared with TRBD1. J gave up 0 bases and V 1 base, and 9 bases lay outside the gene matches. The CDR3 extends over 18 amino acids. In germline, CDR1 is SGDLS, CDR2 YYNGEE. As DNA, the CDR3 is TGTGCCAGCAGCGTAACTTGGAGGACAGGGAGCTCTGGAAACACCATATATTTT. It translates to CASSVTWRTGSSGNTIYF. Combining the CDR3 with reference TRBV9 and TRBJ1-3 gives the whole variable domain DSGVTQTPKHLITATGQRVTLRCSPRSGDLSVYWYQQSLDQGLQFLIQYYNGEERAKGNILERFSAQQFPDLHSELNLSSLELGDSALYFCASSVTWRTGSSGNTIYFGEGSWLTVV.

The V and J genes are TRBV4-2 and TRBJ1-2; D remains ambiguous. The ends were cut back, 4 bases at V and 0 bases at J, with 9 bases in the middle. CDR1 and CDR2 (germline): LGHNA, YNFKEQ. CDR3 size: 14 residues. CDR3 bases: TGTGCCAGCAGCCCGAAGAACCCTAACTATGGCTACACCTTC. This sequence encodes CASSPKNPNYGYTF.